This TCR beta chain was sequenced during a study of T cell changes during pregnancy in multiple sclerosis. Assay used: immunoSEQ multiplex PCR; TCRdb lists only in-frame clones, some missing. In the table there are around 69,000 clones, approximately 92% of which are singletons. CDR3 length equals 13 residues. Germline lookup yields CDR1 SGHVS and CDR2 FQNEAQ. The V end was cut by 4 bases, the J end by 4 bases, with 10 bases between. The sequence was collected from a female donor with multiple sclerosis, enrolled in a pregnancy study. Source: peripheral blood, taken in the third trimester of pregnancy. The chain uses TRBV7-8 and TRBJ1-1; D gene uncertain. CDR3: CASSWALVTEAFF. The DNA of the CDR3 is TGTGCCAGCAGCTGGGCTTTGGTCACTGAAGCTTTCTTT.